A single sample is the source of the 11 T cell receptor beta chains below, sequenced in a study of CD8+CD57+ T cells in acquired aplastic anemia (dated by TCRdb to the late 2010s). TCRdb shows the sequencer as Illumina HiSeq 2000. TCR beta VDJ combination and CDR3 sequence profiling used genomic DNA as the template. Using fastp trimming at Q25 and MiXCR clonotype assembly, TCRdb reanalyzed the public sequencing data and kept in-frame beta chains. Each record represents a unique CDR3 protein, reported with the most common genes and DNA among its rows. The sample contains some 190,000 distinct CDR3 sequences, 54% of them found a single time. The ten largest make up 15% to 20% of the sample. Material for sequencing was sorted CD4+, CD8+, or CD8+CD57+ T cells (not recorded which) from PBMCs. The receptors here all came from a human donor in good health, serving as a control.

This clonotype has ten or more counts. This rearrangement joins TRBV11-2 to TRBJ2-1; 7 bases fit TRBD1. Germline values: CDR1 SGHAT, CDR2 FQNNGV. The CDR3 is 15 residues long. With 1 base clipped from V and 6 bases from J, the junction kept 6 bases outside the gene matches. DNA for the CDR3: TGTGCCAGCAGCTTAGTGGGGGACAGTATCAATGAGCAGTTCTTC. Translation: CASSLVGDSINEQFF.

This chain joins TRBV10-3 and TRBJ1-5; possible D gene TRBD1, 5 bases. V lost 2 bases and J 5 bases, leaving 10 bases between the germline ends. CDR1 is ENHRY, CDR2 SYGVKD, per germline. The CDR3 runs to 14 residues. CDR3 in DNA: TGTGCCATCAGTGAGGGTGACAGACATCAGCCCCAGCATTTT. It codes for CAISEGDRHQPQHF.

Here the CDR3 reads CASSIGDRGLGYTF. CDR3 nucleotides: TGTGCCAGTAGTATAGGGGACAGGGGGCTTGGCTACACCTTC. V is TRBV19 and J is TRBJ1-2, with 12 nucleotides matching TRBD1. The CDR3 consists of 14 residues. Unmatched junction bases numbered 1, after V lost 1 base and J lost 7 bases. CDR1 and CDR2 from the germline V gene are LNHDA and SQIVND (reference sequence). Full variable domain (outside the CDR3, taken from reference TRBV19 and TRBJ1-2): DGGITQSPKYLFRKEGQNVTLSCEQNLNHDAMYWYRQDPGQGLRLIYYSQIVNDFQKGDIAEGYSVSREKKESFPLTVTSAQKNPTAFYLCASSIGDRGLGYTFGSGTRLTVV.

CDR3 protein: CASSPQAAVNSPLHF. The CDR3 bases are TGCGCCAGCAGCCCCCAAGCGGCAGTCAATTCACCCCTCCACTTT. The chain combines TRBV4-1 with TRBJ1-6; D is undetermined. This CDR3 spans 15 amino acids. The V end was cut by 4 bases, the J end by 7 bases, with 14 bases between. Per germline, CDR1 MGHRA and CDR2 YSYEKL.

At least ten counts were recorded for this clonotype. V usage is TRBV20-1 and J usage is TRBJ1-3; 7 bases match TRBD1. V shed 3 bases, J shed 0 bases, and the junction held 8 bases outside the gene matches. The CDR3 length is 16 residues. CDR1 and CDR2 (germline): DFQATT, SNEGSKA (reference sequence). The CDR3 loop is CSASPATGASGNTIYF. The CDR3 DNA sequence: TGCAGTGCTAGCCCAGCCACAGGGGCCTCTGGAAACACCATATATTTT.

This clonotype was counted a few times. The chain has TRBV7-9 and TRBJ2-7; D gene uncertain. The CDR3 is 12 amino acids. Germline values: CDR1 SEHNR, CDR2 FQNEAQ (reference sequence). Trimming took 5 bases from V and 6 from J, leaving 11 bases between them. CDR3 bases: TGTGCCAGCAGCGCGTCGGGTCTCGAGCAGTACTTC. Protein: CASSASGLEQYF.

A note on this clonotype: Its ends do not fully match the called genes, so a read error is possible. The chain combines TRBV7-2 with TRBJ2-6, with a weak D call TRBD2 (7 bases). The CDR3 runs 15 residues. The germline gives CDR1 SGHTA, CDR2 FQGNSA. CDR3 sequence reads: CASRTTGGAGGTEAF. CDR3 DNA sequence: TGTGCCAGCAGGACTACGGGGGGCGCTGGGGGCACTGAAGCTTTC.

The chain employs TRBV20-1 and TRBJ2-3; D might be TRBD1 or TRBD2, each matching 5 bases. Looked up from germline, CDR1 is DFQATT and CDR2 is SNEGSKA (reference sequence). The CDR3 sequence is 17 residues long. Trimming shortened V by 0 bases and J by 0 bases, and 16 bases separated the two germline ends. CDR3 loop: CSARDGAKRTSTDTQYF. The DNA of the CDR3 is TGCAGTGCTAGAGATGGGGCCAAGCGGACTAGCACAGATACGCAGTATTTT.

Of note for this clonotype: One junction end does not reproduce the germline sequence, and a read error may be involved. CDR3 nucleotide sequence: TGCAGTGCGCCACAGGGGGCTGGGGCCACCTATGAGCAGTACTTC. Its translation: CSAPQGAGATYEQYF. The V gene is TRBV20-1, the J gene TRBJ2-7, with 9 bases identical to TRBD1. From germline, CDR1 is DFQATT and CDR2 SNEGSKA (reference sequence). The CDR3 loop spans 15 amino acids.

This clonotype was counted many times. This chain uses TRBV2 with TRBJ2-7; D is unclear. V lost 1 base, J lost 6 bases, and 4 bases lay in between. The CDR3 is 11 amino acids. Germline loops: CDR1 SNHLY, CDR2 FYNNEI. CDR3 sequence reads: CASSEGGEQYF. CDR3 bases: TGTGCCAGCAGTGAAGGGGGCGAGCAGTACTTC.

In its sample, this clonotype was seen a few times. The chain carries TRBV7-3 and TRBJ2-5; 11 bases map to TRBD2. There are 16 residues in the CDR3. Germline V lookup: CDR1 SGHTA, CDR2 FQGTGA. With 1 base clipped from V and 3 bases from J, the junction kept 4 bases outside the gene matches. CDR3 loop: CASSLSAGLAEETQYF. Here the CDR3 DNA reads TGTGCCAGCAGCTTAAGCGCGGGACTAGCGGAAGAGACCCAGTACTTC.